These T cell receptor beta chains were read from a single sample in a study of T cell responses to AZD1222 COVID-19 vaccine. Using immunoSEQ multiplex PCR, the repertoire was profiled, and TCRdb retains in-frame clones only, with some absent. In all, the sample yields about 140,000 clones. What was sequenced was peripheral blood. These TCRs come from an adult in good health. Each CDR3 is given without its conserved first and last residue.

>TRBV7-3
ASSFQSGVNTEAF
>TRBV4-1
ASSQWGQGNTEAF
>TRBV28
ASIPGQGASGELF
>TRBV12-5
ASGSPGPSETQY
>TRBV16
ASSQSLGGAGNQPQH
>TRBV11-3
ASSLVGNEKLF
>TRBV5-6
ASSWGRSYGYT
>TRBV19
ASSWGSTGELF
>TRBV20-1
SASGNAGEKLF
>TRBV6-5
ASSYKGHANTGELF
>TRBV14
ASSQGYADGLYGYT
>TRBV28
ASSKWGGMFGKNIQY
>TRBV30
AWLPPSGTETQY
>TRBV12-3/TRBV12-4
ASRTGGIEAF
>TRBV29-1
SVGGSGAEAF
>TRBV6-2/TRBV6-3
ASSPGWTGRDAYSGANVLT
>TRBV7-7
ASSSGQGRSYEQY
>TRBV24-1
ATSDFDSGANVLT
>TRBV5-1
ASSAGTGTSTDTQY
>TRBV10-1
ASPRGGLSEKLF
>TRBV4-2
ASSQDRDSMAYEQY
>TRBV18
ASSVDRVSTDTQY
>TRBV6-5
ATFDRGGSEGYT
>TRBV7-9
ATQRQWAEAF
>TRBV28
ASSLWGRGSNQPQH
>TRBV4-1
ASSQFTGKVSGNTIY
>TRBV24-1
ATSDLAQGAQH
>TRBV2
ARTTNRGSYNEQF
>TRBV6-1
ASSGPLAYRTSNEQF